The 15 T cell receptor beta chains in this list originate from one sample, sequenced in a study of molecular identifiers for immune sequencing clone quantification. Using its own MiXCR run on the PCR reads, TCRdb lists one record per CDR3 protein. Among 85,000 to 100,000 distinct CDR3 sequences listed, approximately 25% were seen once. Sequencing used naive CD8+ T cells from blood, with Jurkat cell RNA spiked in. The subset denotes: FACS-sorted CD8+CD4-CCR7+CD45RA+ naive T cells. The receptors stem from a human donor in good health. Some libraries in this study had Jurkat cell RNA spiked in.

This clonotype appeared a few times. The J gene is TRBJ2-1, the V gene TRBV20-1; the match to TRBD2 covers 11 bases. J lost 5 bases, V lost 3 bases, and 6 bases had no gene match. The CDR3 runs 15 residues. Germline CDR1 reads DFQATT; CDR2 reads SNEGSKA (reference sequence). CDR3 sequence reads: CSARELAGANNEQFF. The CDR3, as DNA: TGCAGTGCTAGGGAACTAGCGGGAGCCAACAATGAGCAGTTCTTC.

With regard to this clonotype: A much larger clone is a single base away; this may be a read error. The V and J genes are TRBV9 and TRBJ2-5; D ambiguous. The CDR3 covers 13 residues. Germline V gene sequence: CDR1 SGDLS, CDR2 YYNGEE. Trimming stripped 0 bases from V and 5 bases from J, with 8 bases between. This chain's CDR3 is CASSVAVGETQYF. The CDR3 coding sequence is TGTGCCAGCAGCGTAGCAGTAGGTGAGACCCAGTACTTC.

This clonotype has only a few counts. Here the CDR3 reads CSVEAHIENYGYTF. CDR3 DNA: TGCAGCGTTGAAGCCCACATCGAGAACTATGGCTACACCTTC. The chain couples TRBV29-1 to TRBJ1-2; D gene unclear. Germline assignment: CDR1 SQVTM and CDR2 ANQGSEA. This CDR3 is 14 amino acids long. Trimming took 1 base from V and 2 from J, leaving 11 bases between them.

This clonotype came up many times. The J gene is TRBJ2-1, the V gene TRBV11-2; D possibly corresponds to TRBD2 (6 bases). V lost 4 bases, J lost 0 bases, and 7 bases lay in between. The CDR3 contains 14 residues. Germline lookup yields CDR1 SGHAT and CDR2 FQNNGV. CDR3 bases: TGTGCCAGCAGCTCGCGGGACTCCTACAATGAGCAGTTCTTC. Residues: CASSSRDSYNEQFF.

The chain combines TRBV15 with TRBJ2-7; perhaps D is TRBD1 or TRBD2 (5 bases each). Germline CDR1 LNHNV, CDR2 YYDKDF (reference sequence). This CDR3 comprises 13 residues. With 2 bases removed from V and 7 bases from J, the gap between germline ends came to 12 bases. The CDR3 loop is CATSRSGALEQYF. The CDR3 DNA sequence: TGTGCCACCAGCAGATCCGGGGCCCTTGAGCAGTACTTC.

This clonotype came up a few times. The J gene is TRBJ1-5, the V gene TRBV6-2 or TRBV6-3; TRBD1 aligns across 9 bases. This CDR3 has 16 amino acids. The germline CDR1 and CDR2 sequences are MNHEY and SVGEGT. The V gene end was trimmed by 5 bases and the J gene end by 2 bases; junction bases not matched to a gene: 7. The CDR3: CASSTGTGFGNQPQHF. DNA of the CDR3: TGTGCCAGCAGTACCGGGACAGGGTTTGGCAATCAGCCCCAGCATTTT.

The chain employs TRBV29-1 and TRBJ2-5; TRBD2 matches 10 bases. CDR1 and CDR2 from the germline V gene are SQVTM and ANQGSEA. The CDR3 is 15 amino acids. Trimming removed 0 bases from V and 9 bases from J; junction bases left unmatched: 10. The CDR3 spells CSVEEASGSVEPQYF. CDR3 sequence (DNA): TGCAGCGTTGAAGAGGCTAGCGGGAGTGTTGAGCCCCAGTACTTC.

The sample holds a few counts of this clonotype. The V gene is TRBV11-2, the J gene TRBJ1-1; a possible D gene is TRBD1 (5 bases). The V gene lost 8 bases and the J gene lost 5 bases, with 21 bases spanning the gap. The germline gives CDR1 SGHAT, CDR2 FQNNGV. The CDR3 loop spans 15 amino acids. The CDR3 DNA is TGTGCCAGCCAGGGTGGCCAGGGAGAAGGGACTGAAGCTTTCTTT. The encoded protein is CASQGGQGEGTEAFF. Using reference TRBV11-2 and TRBJ1-1 for the parts outside the CDR3, the full variable domain is EAGVAQSPRYKIIEKRQSVAFWCNPISGHATLYWYQQILGQGPKLLIQFQNNGVVDDSQLPKDRFSAERLKGVDSTLKIQPAKLEDSAVYLCASQGGQGEGTEAFFGQGTRLTVV.

This clonotype was seen at least ten times. The V and J genes are TRBV7-9 and TRBJ1-4; D gene uncertain. Germline V lookup: CDR1 SEHNR, CDR2 FQNEAQ (reference sequence). V was clipped by 4 bases and J by 0 bases, with 3 bases between them. This CDR3 is 13 amino acids long. CDR3 in DNA: TGTGCCAGCAGCTCTTCAACTAATGAAAAACTGTTTTTT. Protein sequence: CASSSSTNEKLFF.

This clonotype has a handful of counts. The CDR3: CASSPPFLRVDYAKNIQYF. CDR3 nucleotides: TGTGCCAGCAGCCCTCCATTTCTTCGGGTCGACTATGCCAAAAACATTCAGTACTTC. The V gene is TRBV21-1, the J gene TRBJ2-4; TRBD2 reflects the table's D call only, with no check against the DNA. TRBV21-1 has pseudogene status. This CDR3 comprises 19 residues.

This clonotype was picked up many times. This sequence joins TRBV20-1 and TRBJ2-7, with D perhaps TRBD2 (6 bases). CDR1 and CDR2 from the germline V gene are DFQATT and SNEGSKA (reference sequence). The germline V and J ends were trimmed by 2 bases and 3 bases, with 17 bases remaining between them. The CDR3 extends over 15 amino acids. CDR3 sequence reads: CSARPYERRDYEQYF. In DNA form, the CDR3 reads TGCAGTGCTAGACCTTACGAAAGGCGGGACTACGAGCAGTACTTC.

This clonotype was observed many times. The genes are TRBV4-1 and TRBJ2-1; the match to TRBD2 covers 12 bases. V was pared by 1 base and J by 4 bases, with 2 bases of the junction left unmatched. This CDR3 has 16 residues. CDR1 is MGHRA and CDR2 is YSYEKL in the germline V gene. DNA of the CDR3: TGCGCCAGCAGCCAAGGTACTAGCGGGGGGTACAATGAGCAGTTCTTC. It translates to CASSQGTSGGYNEQFF.

Comment on this clonotype: A read error is possible here, since a much larger clone lies one base away. The CDR3 bases are TGCAGTGCTGACCCGACGGGACTAGCGGGGTTCCAAGAGATCCAGTACTTC. Its translation: CSADPTGLAGFQEIQYF. This chain uses TRBV20-1 with TRBJ2-5, with 13 bases identical to TRBD2. The germline V gene encodes CDR1 DFQATT and CDR2 SNEGSKA (reference sequence). This CDR3 spans 17 amino acids.

The chain couples TRBV6-5 to TRBJ2-1, with 9 bases aligning to TRBD2. CDR1 MNHEY and CDR2 SVGAGI come from the germline V gene. V lost 0 bases, J lost 12 bases, and 9 bases stayed unmatched. CDR3 length: 15 residues. CDR3 coding DNA: TGTGCCAGCAGTTACTCCGCGGGGGGGCAGGATGCGCAGTTCTTC. Translating gives CASSYSAGGQDAQFF.

This clonotype was detected ten times or more. A read error may produce the germline difference seen at one junction end. The CDR3 sequence: CGVGINTGELFF. Written as DNA, the CDR3 is TGCGGGGTGGGGATAAACACCGGGGAGCTGTTTTTT. The chain employs TRBV5-4 and TRBJ2-2; TRBD2 might be the D (5 bases). The CDR3 loop spans 12 amino acids. CDR1 and CDR2 from the germline V gene are SGHNT and YYREEE (reference sequence).